Given below is one T cell receptor (beta chain) in context. Its recognized antigen is unknown. The label giving this sample's time point can be read as: major or complete molecular response after front-line TKI therapy. Some 17 CML patients made up the patient cohort, and matched post-remission samples were obtained for some of these patients. Library construction relied on bulk RNA-seq. The TruSeq Stranded RNA sample prep kit was used to generate libraries of poly-A-enriched mRNA from an input of roughly 0.9 ug total RNA. Every sample was sequenced in triplicate, with paired-end sequencing run on a HiSeq 2500. A read length of 125 nucleotides per mate was used for RNA-seq. The source study handled its data this way. After trimming, reads were aligned to hg38 using STAR v2.7, and quality control was handled by FASTQC, RSeQC and multiqc. Salmon 0.14.1 was used to quantify gene expression levels as transcripts per million (TPM). Principal component analysis suggested that trial, library batch, sequencing batch, treatment regimen and sex did not drive transcriptomic profiles. TCRdb reprocessed the reads and provides one entry for every CDR3 protein sequence; no DNA is given. TCRdb, rather than the study authors, made the V and J calls. In this sample the table shows some 510 distinct CDR3 sequences, almost 96% of which occur a single time. The top ten clones comprise more than 5.5% of the sample.

This specimen comes from a study of alternative splicing in chronic myeloid leukemia remission (dated by TCRdb to 2018 to 2020). At the level of the whole study: Remission specimens from the trials were collected at major or complete molecular response, at 12 or 24 months of TKI therapy. Peripheral blood from chronic-phase CML patients at diagnosis and remission was profiled by RNA sequencing and compared with healthy donors. The RESIST (imatinib), ENESTxtnd (nilotinib) and PINNACLE (nilotinib plus pegylated interferon) trials supplied roughly 10 diagnostic specimens along with matched remission specimens. Median ages of around 50 years at diagnosis, 56 to 60 at remission and about 37 for healthy controls were recorded. The diagnostic specimens from the trials consisted of total leukocytes from peripheral blood collected in EDTA. Nine CML samples, seven diagnostic and two matched remission, came from the French Persistem study. Female/male counts were 11/5 for diagnosis samples, 8/3 for remission samples and 2/4 for controls. For diagnosis, remission and control samples alike, total RNA was extracted from peripheral blood mononuclear cells using Trizol. What the research found in general, with its limitations: Blood cell composition differed strongly depending on the timepoint, moving from an enrichment of myeloid progenitors at diagnosis to an enrichment of mature lymphoid cells at remission. Blood cell composition at remission was reconfigured to resemble lymphoid cell-enriched normal controls.

From the cysteine up to the phenylalanine, the CDR3 has a length of 13 residues. The entry carries no DNA sequence. In the germline V gene, CDR1 corresponds to KGHSH and CDR2 to LQKENI. This clonotype was sampled from an adult with chronic myeloid leukemia. The V and J genes are TRBV18 and TRBJ2-5. Sequenced material: PBMCs or total blood leukocytes (not recorded which), taken during remission. The CDR3 amino acid sequence is: CASCPGYEETQYF. Beyond the CDR3, the reference TRBV18 and TRBJ2-5 genes provide the residues; the full variable domain reads: NAGVMQNPRHLVRRRGQEARLRCSPMKGHSHVYWYRQLPEEGLKFMVYLQKENIIDESGMPKERFSAEFPKEGPSILRIQQVVRGDSAAYFCASCPGYEETQYFGPGTRLLVL.